The 21 T cell receptor beta chains presented below share a single source sample, sequenced in a study of blood T cell repertoires in COVID-19. Some clones are missing from TCRdb's copy, which holds only in-frame ones; the method was immunoSEQ multiplex PCR. The sample has 55,000 to 65,000 clones, approximately 83% seen once. Material for sequencing was peripheral blood. The receptors shown here come from a young man with COVID-19, enrolled during active disease.

By sample share, this clone is large. The rearrangement joins TRBV6-4 to TRBJ2-1; D gene unclear. The length of the CDR3 is 13 residues. V lost 2 bases and J 5 bases, leaving 7 bases between the germline ends. Germline V gene lookup returns CDR1 MRHNA and CDR2 SNTAGT. CDR3 residues: CASSDLENNEQFF. In nucleotides, the CDR3 is TGTGCCAGCAGTGACCTAGAAAACAATGAGCAGTTCTTC.

The V call is TRBV6-7, the J call TRBJ1-3; 9 nucleotides match TRBD1. TRBV6-7 has ORF status, its function being uncertain. V shed 4 bases, J shed 6 bases, and the junction held 7 bases outside the gene matches. This CDR3 is 15 amino acids long. CDR3 in DNA: TGTGCCAGCAGTTCCACTTACAGGGGGCTAAACACCATATATTTT. Its translation: CASSSTYRGLNTIYF.

This chain links TRBV4-1 with TRBJ2-3; 11 bases match TRBD1. The CDR3 is made up of 17 amino acids. Germline assignment: CDR1 MGHRA and CDR2 YSYEKL. Trimming cost V 3 bases and J 3 bases; bases outside gene matches: 8. CDR3 sequence: CASSHEDRGRGTDTQYF. CDR3 sequence (DNA): TGCGCCAGCAGCCATGAGGACAGGGGGCGGGGGACAGATACGCAGTATTTT.

The chain uses TRBV4-2 and TRBJ2-7; D perhaps matches TRBD2 (5 bases). The CDR3 covers 16 residues. The germline V gene has CDR1 LGHNA and CDR2 YNFKEQ. The V end lost 0 bases, the J end lost 0 bases, and 12 bases lay between the germline ends. CDR3 protein: CASSQEPGGGSYEQYF. Here the CDR3 DNA reads TGTGCCAGCAGCCAAGAACCTGGCGGAGGCTCCTACGAGCAGTACTTC.

The V and J genes are TRBV7-9 and TRBJ1-4; no firm D call. CDR3 length: 14 residues. The germline V and J ends were trimmed by 0 bases and 4 bases, with 6 bases remaining between them. The germline gives CDR1 SEHNR, CDR2 FQNEAQ (reference sequence). The CDR3 nucleotides are TGTGCCAGCAGCTTAGCGTCCCTTAATGAAAAACTGTTTTTT. As protein: CASSLASLNEKLFF.

The J gene is TRBJ1-5, the V gene TRBV3-1 (or the pseudogene TRBV3-2); D call uncertain. CDR3 length equals 13 residues. V lost 2 bases, J lost 6 bases, and 8 bases lay in between. Germline assignment: CDR1 LGHDT and CDR2 YNNKEL (reference sequence). CDR3 sequence: CASSQFPFQPQHF. The CDR3 DNA sequence: TGTGCCAGCAGCCAATTCCCCTTTCAGCCCCAGCATTTT.

The chain links TRBV11-2 to TRBJ2-7; 11 nucleotides agree with TRBD2. Germline CDR1 SGHAT, CDR2 FQNNGV. There are 18 residues in the CDR3. The J segment lost 5 bases and the V segment lost 5 bases, leaving 17 bases of the junction unmatched. Here the CDR3 DNA reads TGTGCCAGCAGCGTTAGGGATCTAGCGGGAGGCCCGGGGGACGAGCAGTACTTC. Protein: CASSVRDLAGGPGDEQYF.

The CDR3 DNA sequence: TGTGCCAGCAGTTTACCCCAGGACAGTCGATCACCCCTCCACTTT. This codes for CASSLPQDSRSPLHF. V is TRBV28 and J is TRBJ1-6; the D gene is possibly TRBD1 (6 bases). V gave up 2 bases and J gave up 10 bases, with 15 bases separating them. The CDR3 extends over 15 amino acids. The germline CDR1 and CDR2 sequences are MDHEN and SYDVKM.

The J gene is TRBJ1-2, the V gene TRBV6-2 or TRBV6-3; D gene uncertain. Per germline, CDR1 MNHEY and CDR2 SVGEGT. Trimming left V 1 base short and J 0 bases short, with 9 bases between. The CDR3 is made up of 15 amino acids. The CDR3 DNA follows: TGTGCCAGCAGTTACTTCGTCGCGTCTAACTATGGCTACACCTTC. It yields the protein CASSYFVASNYGYTF.

The gene calls are TRBV5-1 and TRBJ2-1, with D possibly matching TRBD1 (5 bases). The CDR3 totals 16 residues. Trimming stripped 0 bases from V and 0 bases from J, with 10 bases between. The germline CDR1 and CDR2 sequences are SGHRS and YFSETQ. The CDR3 DNA follows: TGCGCCAGCAGCTTGGATCAGGGAAGCTCCTACAATGAGCAGTTCTTC. This codes for CASSLDQGSSYNEQFF.

The V and J genes are TRBV24-1 and TRBJ2-5; D uncertain. CDR3 length: 13 residues. CDR1 and CDR2 from the germline V gene are KGHDR and SFDVKD. The ends were cut back, 8 bases at V and 2 bases at J, with 11 bases in the middle. The CDR3, as DNA: TGTGCCACCAACGGAGTGGAACAAGAGACCCAGTACTTC. Translated: CATNGVEQETQYF.

This clone was recorded once. The rearrangement links TRBV14 to TRBJ1-5, with D possibly matching TRBD1 (6 bases). The germline V and J ends were trimmed by 3 bases and 3 bases, with 9 bases remaining between them. The germline CDR1 and CDR2 sequences are SGHDN and FVKESK. The length of the CDR3 is 14 residues. The DNA of the CDR3 is TGTGCCAGCAGCCACCGGGGGGCCAATCAGCCCCAGCATTTT. It yields the protein CASSHRGANQPQHF.

The chain uses TRBV5-1 and TRBJ1-1; D gene unclear. The germline CDR1 and CDR2 sequences are SGHRS and YFSETQ. V gave up 6 bases and J gave up 0 bases, with 9 bases separating them. The CDR3 consists of 13 residues. The CDR3 region is CASTEAMNTEAFF. DNA for the CDR3: TGCGCCAGCACTGAGGCGATGAACACTGAAGCTTTCTTT.

V gene TRBV29-1 combines with J gene TRBJ2-7; tentatively, D is TRBD1 (5 bases). The V end was cut by 4 bases, the J end by 3 bases, with 10 bases between. CDR3 length: 12 amino acids. Germline-derived CDR1 and CDR2 are SQVTM and ANQGSEA. CDR3 loop: CSVVQDLYEQYF. In DNA, the CDR3 is TGCAGCGTTGTACAGGACCTCTACGAGCAGTACTTC.

The count of this clone is one. This rearrangement joins TRBV10-3 to TRBJ2-1; 7 bases agree with TRBD2. Germline trimming cut 8 bases from V and 5 bases from J; bases unmatched to any gene: 6. This CDR3 region has 13 residues. Germline-derived CDR1 and CDR2 are ENHRY and SYGVKD. The CDR3 region has the DNA TGTGCCATCGTAGACGGGAGGAACAATGAGCAGTTCTTC. It is translated as CAIVDGRNNEQFF.

The rearrangement links TRBV4-1 to TRBJ2-7; 12 positions match TRBD2. Germline V gene lookup returns CDR1 MGHRA and CDR2 YSYEKL. This CDR3 is 16 amino acids long. Trimming took 4 bases from V and 4 from J; bases not matched to a gene: 8. CDR3 residues: CASSPRLAGEVYEQYF. CDR3 DNA sequence: TGCGCCAGCAGCCCACGACTAGCGGGAGAAGTTTACGAGCAGTACTTC.

The V call is TRBV30, the J call TRBJ1-1, with D unresolved. Germline V lookup: CDR1 GTSNPN, CDR2 SVGIG (reference sequence). The CDR3 consists of 13 residues. The V gene lost 1 base and the J gene lost 3 bases, with 9 bases spanning the gap. In DNA form, the CDR3 reads TGTGCCTGGAGTGGGAGGGTGGACACTGAAGCTTTCTTT. As protein: CAWSGRVDTEAFF.

The V gene is TRBV4-1, the J gene TRBJ2-5, with D possibly TRBD2 on 6 matching bases. Deletions cut 4 bases from V and 0 bases from J, with 9 bases between. The CDR3 contains 14 residues. Germline V gene data show CDR1 as MGHRA and CDR2 as YSYEKL. The CDR3 protein is CASSPIADQETQYF. In DNA form, the CDR3 reads TGCGCCAGCAGCCCGATAGCGGACCAAGAGACCCAGTACTTC.

This clone occurred a few times. The chain employs TRBV2 and TRBJ1-1; 10 bases match TRBD1. The germline CDR1 and CDR2 sequences are SNHLY and FYNNEI. CDR3 length equals 15 residues. V was clipped by 2 bases and J by 3 bases; unmatched bases: 3. The CDR3: CASSEFGQGDTEAFF. In nucleotides, the CDR3 is TGTGCCAGCAGTGAATTTGGACAGGGGGACACTGAAGCTTTCTTT.

This sequence joins TRBV4-3 and TRBJ1-2; maybe TRBD1 (6 bases). CDR3 length: 18 residues. The V end lost 0 bases, the J end lost 6 bases, and 23 bases lay between the germline ends. From germline, CDR1 is LGHNA and CDR2 YSLEER. DNA of the CDR3: TGCGCCAGCAGCCAAGACCAGGACAGTGCACTCGGGGGGGATGGCTACACCTTC. Translating it yields CASSQDQDSALGGDGYTF.

The rearrangement joins TRBV27 to TRBJ1-4, with a tentative D call TRBD1 (5 bases). The CDR3 has 15 amino acids. CDR1 and CDR2 (germline): MNHEY, SMNVEV (reference sequence). Trimming pared 3 bases from V and 4 bases from J, leaving 12 bases between. Here the CDR3 DNA reads TGTGCCAGCAGTTTTATTGACAGTCGTAATGAAAAACTGTTTTTT. As protein: CASSFIDSRNEKLFF.